The TCR beta chain under discussion was sequenced for a study of regulatory T cells in long-lasting Graves disease. The CDR3 is made up of 16 amino acids. V lost 0 bases, J lost 4 bases, and 6 bases stayed unmatched. The germline CDR1 and CDR2 sequences are SGHRS and YFSETQ. Building the TCR beta libraries relied on iRepertoire HTBI primers, and CDR3 regions underwent Arm-PCR. TCRdb passed the multiplex PCR reads through MiXCR, listing each CDR3 protein once. The table has around 450,000 distinct CDR3 sequences, around a fifth seen once. Time point described: persistent/refractory GD, antithyroid drugs over 5 years with positive TRAb. With RNA extracted from PBMCs as input, the TCR library was made. This clonotype was found many times.

The V and J genes are TRBV5-1 and TRBJ2-2, with 7 positions matching TRBD2. The starting material was peripheral blood mononuclear cells (PBMCs), obtained when the disease was refractory, from a patient treated with antithyroid drugs. The receptor comes from a female donor with Graves disease. The CDR3 region has the DNA TGCGCCAGCAGCTTGGTGAGCGGGGACCCCACCGGGGAGCTGTTTTTT. It is translated as CASSLVSGDPTGELFF. The complete variable domain, with remaining parts taken from reference TRBV5-1 and TRBJ2-2, reads KAGVTQTPRYLIKTRGQQVTLSCSPISGHRSVSWYQQTPGQGLQFLFEYFSETQRNKGNFPGRFSGRQFSNSRSEMNVSTLELGDSALYLCASSLVSGDPTGELFFGEGSRLTVL.